A single sample is the source of the 8 T cell receptor beta chains below, sequenced in a study of PD-L1 blockade in urothelial cancer. Some clones are missing from TCRdb's copy, which holds only in-frame ones; the method was immunoSEQ multiplex PCR. The sample includes 70,000 to 80,000 clones, approximately 80% of them seen just once. Time point reported: pretreatment peripheral blood. This specimen consisted of PBMCs, obtained around atezolizumab (anti-PD-L1) treatment. The source is a man aged 40-49 years with urothelial cancer.

The chain couples TRBV7-3 to TRBJ2-1, with unresolved D. Germline lookup yields CDR1 SGHTA and CDR2 FQGTGA. V lost 3 bases and J 6 bases, leaving 12 bases between the germline ends. The CDR3 length is 14 residues. In DNA form, the CDR3 reads TGTGCCAGCAGCTTGGGCCCCCCTTTCAATGAGCAGTTCTTC. Its protein product is CASSLGPPFNEQFF.

CDR3 protein: CASSLSTSRETQYF. DNA for the CDR3: TGTGCCAGCAGCTTAAGTACTAGTAGGGAGACCCAGTACTTC. The V gene is TRBV7-3, the J gene TRBJ2-5; D might be TRBD2 (5 bases). This CDR3 has 14 amino acids. From germline, CDR1 is SGHTA and CDR2 FQGTGA. Trimming stripped 1 base from V and 5 bases from J, with 11 bases between.

The chain recombines TRBV9 with TRBJ2-5, with D possibly TRBD2 on 6 matching bases. This CDR3 has 15 residues. The V end lost 6 bases, the J end lost 3 bases, and 18 bases lay between the germline ends. Germline CDR1 reads SGDLS; CDR2 reads YYNGEE. This CDR3 reads CASNRGGLLEETQYF. CDR3 DNA: TGTGCCAGCAATAGGGGCGGACTACTCGAAGAGACCCAGTACTTC. Combining the CDR3 with reference TRBV9 and TRBJ2-5 gives the whole variable domain DSGVTQTPKHLITATGQRVTLRCSPRSGDLSVYWYQQSLDQGLQFLIQYYNGEERAKGNILERFSAQQFPDLHSELNLSSLELGDSALYFCASNRGGLLEETQYFGPGTRLLVL.

The chain links TRBV15 to TRBJ2-7; D call uncertain. Germline CDR1 is LNHNV and CDR2 is YYDKDF (reference sequence). This CDR3 is 13 amino acids long. The V end lost 1 base, the J end lost 6 bases, and 10 bases lay between the germline ends. The CDR3 is CATSRALRPEQYF. CDR3 DNA: TGTGCCACCAGCAGAGCTCTACGTCCCGAGCAGTACTTC.

J is TRBJ1-1 and V is TRBV27; D not resolved. The CDR3 has 14 residues. Deletions cut 4 bases from V and 8 bases from J, with 17 bases between. Germline CDR1 is MNHEY and CDR2 is SMNVEV (reference sequence). DNA of the CDR3: TGTGCCAGCAGTTACCTCCCGTCGGGATCCGAAGCTTTCTTT. Its protein product is CASSYLPSGSEAFF.

The V gene is TRBV7-8, the J gene TRBJ1-5, with D tentatively TRBD1 (5 bases). This CDR3 region has 14 residues. Between the trimmed V and J ends, which lost 5 bases and 4 bases, there was a span of 12 bases. The germline gives CDR1 SGHVS, CDR2 FQNEAQ. CDR3 sequence: CASSLGATNQPQHF. As DNA, the CDR3 is TGTGCCAGCAGCCTAGGGGCAACAAATCAGCCCCAGCATTTT.

This chain connects TRBV6-6 to TRBJ1-2; 8 bases are a match to TRBD1. Germline CDR1 reads MNHNY; CDR2 reads SVGAGI (reference sequence). V trimming: 4 bases; J trimming: 6 bases; junction bases outside the gene matches: 7. The CDR3 runs to 14 residues. The CDR3 DNA reads TGTGCCAGCAGTTCCCCGGGACAGGCCGATGGCTACACCTTC. Translated, it gives CASSSPGQADGYTF.

V and J are TRBV4-3 and TRBJ2-2; possibly TRBD1 for D (5 bases). The CDR3 sequence is 15 residues long. V lost 4 bases, J lost 1 base, and 10 bases lay in between. In germline, CDR1 is LGHNA, CDR2 YSLEER. The CDR3 region has the DNA TGCGCCAGCAGCCCTTCGACAGTGAACACCGGGGAGCTGTTTTTT. Translated: CASSPSTVNTGELFF.